The next 23 T cell receptor beta chains were all read from a single sample in a study of cytomegalovirus exposure and HLA in healthy donors. This PCR relied on a set of 60 Vbeta primers and 13 Jbeta primers. Assay used: immunoSEQ multiplex PCR; TCRdb lists only in-frame clones, some missing. The profile shows 100,000 to 150,000 clones, about 80% of them singletons. Source material: PBMCs. These receptors were obtained from a woman in her forties or fifties in good health and CMV-seronegative.

A word on this clone: The same CDR3 can be traced to other DNA sequences in this sample. The chain is built from TRBV4-2 and TRBJ1-1, with a possible D match to TRBD1 (6 bases). V lost 1 base and J lost 3, with 12 bases in between. The CDR3 loop spans 15 amino acids. Germline V gene sequence: CDR1 LGHNA, CDR2 YNFKEQ. CDR3 DNA sequence: TGTGCCAGCAGCCAAGGGAACAGGGTGTACACTGAAGCTTTCTTT. Residues: CASSQGNRVYTEAFF.

V gene TRBV6-1 combines with J gene TRBJ2-5, with 11 bases lining up with TRBD2. V shed 6 bases, J shed 2 bases, and the junction held 5 bases outside the gene matches. This CDR3 has 15 amino acids. The germline CDR1 and CDR2 sequences are MNHNS and SASEGT. The DNA for the CDR3 is TGTGCCAGCAGCCCGACTAGCGGGATTCAAGAGACCCAGTACTTC. Protein: CASSPTSGIQETQYF.

This clone was seen more than once but under ten times. The genes are TRBV15 and TRBJ1-1, with D perhaps matching TRBD1 (6 bases). V was pared by 1 base and J by 5 bases, with 14 bases between. The CDR3 spans 15 residues. CDR1 and CDR2 (germline): LNHNV, YYDKDF (reference sequence). The CDR3, as DNA: TGTGCCACCAGCAGAGGGGGGGGGCGCGGGACTGAAGCTTTCTTT. As protein: CATSRGGGRGTEAFF.

This clone was picked up one time. The CDR3 region is CASKAGYNEQFF. The CDR3 nucleotides read TGTGCCAGTAAGGCAGGCTACAATGAGCAGTTCTTC. This chain uses TRBV19 with TRBJ2-1; no clear D gene. The V end lost 7 bases, the J end lost 3 bases, and 7 bases lay between the germline ends. CDR1 is LNHDA and CDR2 is SQIVND in the germline V gene (reference sequence). The CDR3 length is 12 residues.

CDR3 DNA: TGCGCCAGCAGCTTGGAACCAGGGTTGAGCAATCAGCCCCAGCATTTT. Translation: CASSLEPGLSNQPQHF. The chain joins TRBV5-1 to TRBJ1-5; tentatively, D is TRBD1 (5 bases). From germline, CDR1 is SGHRS and CDR2 YFSETQ. CDR3 length equals 16 residues. Trimming pared 0 bases from V and 1 base from J, leaving 11 bases between.

The chain joins TRBV29-1 to TRBJ2-7; 9 bases match TRBD1. CDR1 is SQVTM and CDR2 is ANQGSEA in the germline V gene. This CDR3 comprises 14 residues. V shed 4 bases, J shed 1 base, and the junction held 5 bases outside the gene matches. The CDR3 bases are TGCAGCGTTGGCTCCGGGACAGGGTCCTACGAGCAGTACTTC. It codes for CSVGSGTGSYEQYF.

The chain employs TRBV19 and TRBJ1-4; TRBD1 aligns across 10 bases. V lost 6 bases, J lost 6 bases, and 10 bases stayed unmatched. Germline CDR1 is LNHDA and CDR2 is SQIVND (reference sequence). The CDR3 is 16 amino acids. CDR3 region: CASSRPGQGTHEKLFF. The CDR3 bases are TGTGCCAGTAGCCGACCGGGACAGGGGACCCATGAAAAACTGTTTTTT. The variable domain in full, with the rest retrieved from reference TRBV19 and TRBJ1-4, is DGGITQSPKYLFRKEGQNVTLSCEQNLNHDAMYWYRQDPGQGLRLIYYSQIVNDFQKGDIAEGYSVSREKKESFPLTVTSAQKNPTAFYLCASSRPGQGTHEKLFFGSGTQLSVL.

The chain combines TRBV27 with TRBJ2-7; 10 bases fit TRBD1. The CDR3 extends over 16 amino acids. V lost 5 bases, J lost 2 bases, and 9 bases stayed unmatched. Germline CDR1 reads MNHEY; CDR2 reads SMNVEV (reference sequence). CDR3 sequence reads: CASSLRGQGLPYEQYV. Here the CDR3 DNA reads TGTGCCAGCAGTCTAAGGGGACAGGGGTTACCCTACGAGCAGTACGTC.

This clone was seen once. The V call is TRBV9, the J call TRBJ2-1, with 9 bases fitting TRBD2. Germline CDR1 is SGDLS and CDR2 is YYNGEE. The V segment lost 4 bases and the J segment 8 bases; nucleotides outside the gene matches: 10. There are 15 residues in the CDR3. The CDR3 spells CASSSHGTSNDEQFF. Here the CDR3 DNA reads TGTGCCAGCAGCTCTCATGGGACTAGCAACGATGAGCAGTTCTTC. The complete variable domain, with remaining parts taken from reference TRBV9 and TRBJ2-1, reads DSGVTQTPKHLITATGQRVTLRCSPRSGDLSVYWYQQSLDQGLQFLIQYYNGEERAKGNILERFSAQQFPDLHSELNLSSLELGDSALYFCASSSHGTSNDEQFFGPGTRLTVL.

CDR3 bases: TGTGCCAGCAGCTTATCAACAGGCGACATGAATACGCAGTATTTT. Its translation is CASSLSTGDMNTQYF. The chain employs TRBV7-2 and TRBJ2-3; D is possibly TRBD1 (5 bases). CDR1 is SGHTA and CDR2 is FQGNSA in the germline V gene. Trimming took off 2 bases at V and 7 bases at J, with 16 bases between the two ends. This CDR3 is 15 amino acids long.

Only one count was recorded for this clone. The chain couples TRBV7-9 to TRBJ2-7, with 8 bases that match TRBD1. Germline V lookup: CDR1 SEHNR, CDR2 FQNEAQ (reference sequence). The CDR3 covers 14 residues. Unmatched junction bases numbered 3, after V lost 0 bases and J lost 5 bases. CDR3 nucleotides: TGTGCCAGCAGCTTAGCCGCGACAGGGGACGAGCAGTACGTC. Its protein product is CASSLAATGDEQYV.

The V call is TRBV5-8, the J call TRBJ2-1, with TRBD2 matching over 9 bases. The CDR3 is 16 residues long. Trimming cost V 4 bases and J 8 bases; bases outside gene matches: 13. Germline-derived CDR1 and CDR2 are SGHTS and YDEGEE. The CDR3 spells CASSGTGTSLFHEQFF. CDR3 in DNA: TGTGCCAGCAGCGGAACCGGGACTAGCCTCTTCCATGAGCAGTTCTTC.

The chain employs TRBV2 and TRBJ1-5; 10 bases align to TRBD1. Germline-derived CDR1 and CDR2 are SNHLY and FYNNEI. The CDR3 has 14 residues. The ends lost 6 bases at V and 5 bases at J; junction bases unmatched: 4. This chain's CDR3 is CASRGGTGDQPQHF. The CDR3 nucleotides read TGTGCCAGCAGGGGCGGGACAGGGGATCAGCCCCAGCATTTT.

The chain joins TRBV27 to TRBJ2-1; possibly TRBD2 for D (7 bases). Germline V gene lookup returns CDR1 MNHEY and CDR2 SMNVEV (reference sequence). V lost 6 bases and J lost 6, with 15 bases in between. The CDR3 consists of 14 residues. The CDR3 is CASSFGGRSNEQFF. The DNA of the CDR3 is TGTGCCAGCAGCTTCGGGGGGCGCAGCAATGAGCAGTTCTTC.

A few counts support this clone. The chain employs TRBV9 and TRBJ2-5, with 11 bases lining up with TRBD2. Germline V gene sequence: CDR1 SGDLS, CDR2 YYNGEE. V was pared by 4 bases and J by 5 bases, with 13 bases of the junction left unmatched. The CDR3 is made up of 17 amino acids. CDR3 amino acids: CASSPGTSGAIWETQYF. CDR3 bases: TGTGCCAGCAGCCCTGGGACTAGCGGAGCTATATGGGAGACCCAGTACTTC.

The V call is TRBV28, the J call TRBJ2-7; 7 bases fit TRBD1. The CDR3 totals 14 residues. The junction had 4 bases not matched to a gene; V was cut back by 3 bases and J by 2 bases. Germline V gene lookup returns CDR1 MDHEN and CDR2 SYDVKM. CDR3 in DNA: TGTGCCAGCAGTTTGCCTGGGACAGCCTACGAGCAGTACTTC. Its translation is CASSLPGTAYEQYF.

This chain links TRBV19 with TRBJ2-6, with D possibly matching TRBD2 (5 bases). The CDR3 has 16 residues. Germline V gene sequence: CDR1 LNHDA, CDR2 SQIVND (reference sequence). V lost 7 bases and J lost 2, with 15 bases in between. The CDR3 DNA is TGTGCCAGTATCGGCTTTCGGGAAACTGGGGCCAACGTCCTGACTTTC. Translation: CASIGFRETGANVLTF.

This clone came up a few times. The V and J genes are TRBV6-1 and TRBJ1-1; 7 bases line up with TRBD1. There are 14 residues in the CDR3. The junction had 10 bases not matched to a gene; V was cut back by 7 bases and J by 5 bases. Germline assignment: CDR1 MNHNS and CDR2 SASEGT. This CDR3 is CASNRQGGGTEAFF. DNA of the CDR3: TGTGCCAGCAACCGACAGGGCGGGGGGACTGAAGCTTTCTTT.

There are a few counts of this clone. The V gene is TRBV6-1, the J gene TRBJ1-4; D is undetermined. Looked up from germline, CDR1 is MNHNS and CDR2 is SASEGT. Trimming removed 3 bases from V and 13 bases from J, with 9 bases in between. This CDR3 is 11 amino acids long. The CDR3 loop is CASSDLDGLFF. For the CDR3, the DNA is TGTGCCAGCAGTGATTTAGATGGACTGTTTTTT.

This clone turned up a few times. The chain recombines TRBV23-1 with TRBJ1-1; 7 positions agree with TRBD1. TRBV23-1 is given ORF status, its function remaining uncertain. After removal of 4 bases from V and 3 bases from J, the junction contained 14 bases not matched to a gene. The CDR3 spans 17 residues. The CDR3 nucleotides are TGCGCCAGCAGTCGCAAACTCCGGGACAGAGGAGACACTGAAGCTTTCTTT. Its protein is CASSRKLRDRGDTEAFF.

The chain carries TRBV5-6 and TRBJ1-4; D unresolved. V gave up 0 bases and J gave up 11 bases, with 14 bases separating them. The CDR3 extends over 14 amino acids. Per germline, CDR1 SGHDT and CDR2 YYEEEE. The CDR3 region is CASSLGGTGEKLFF. The CDR3 DNA reads TGTGCCAGCAGCTTGGGCGGCACTGGGGAGAAACTGTTTTTT.

The V gene is TRBV19, the J gene TRBJ2-5; 13 bases fit TRBD2. The CDR3 length is 12 residues. V lost 10 bases, J lost 7 bases, and 3 bases stayed unmatched. Germline V gives CDR1 LNHDA, CDR2 SQIVND (reference sequence). The chain's CDR3 is CATGLAGATQYF. The CDR3 coding sequence is TGTGCCACCGGACTAGCGGGAGCGACCCAGTACTTC.

The chain has TRBV6-5 and TRBJ2-3; 10 nucleotides match TRBD1. Unmatched junction bases numbered 8, after V lost 7 bases and J lost 4 bases. The CDR3 is 15 amino acids. The V gene's germline CDR1 is MNHEY and CDR2 SVGAGI. This CDR3 reads CASTSPDRGPDTQYF. CDR3 DNA: TGTGCCAGCACCTCCCCCGACAGGGGGCCAGATACGCAGTATTTT.